This passage covers 15 T cell receptor beta chains from one sample sequenced in a study of T cell responses to AZD1222 COVID-19 vaccine. Some clones are missing from TCRdb's copy, which holds only in-frame ones; the method was immunoSEQ multiplex PCR. The sample shows 180,000 or so clones, 92% of them seen only once. Sequencing used peripheral blood, obtained 28 days after the second AZD1222 dose. These receptors originate from an adult who received the AZD1222 COVID-19 vaccine.

In this sample, this clone turned up once. The rearrangement uses TRBV19 and TRBJ2-2; 10 bases fit TRBD2. V gave up 3 bases and J gave up 6 bases; unmatched junction bases: 1. This CDR3 contains 14 residues. Germline-derived CDR1 and CDR2 are LNHDA and SQIVND (reference sequence). The CDR3 here is CASSITSGAGELFF. Here the CDR3 DNA reads TGTGCCAGTAGTATTACTAGCGGGGCCGGGGAGCTGTTTTTT.

This rearrangement joins TRBV6-2 or TRBV6-3 to TRBJ1-2; D gene ambiguous. This CDR3 has 15 amino acids. Germline V gives CDR1 MNHEY, CDR2 SVGEGT. V was cut by 5 bases and J by 5 bases, with 18 bases left in between. CDR3 nucleotide sequence: TGTGCCAGCAGTCCCCTTACGGGTGGCGCATATGGCTACACCTTC. This codes for CASSPLTGGAYGYTF.

The CDR3 spells CASSVGVASQETQYF. The CDR3 DNA reads as TGTGCCAGCAGCGTAGGGGTAGCATCTCAAGAGACCCAGTACTTC. The chain carries TRBV9 and TRBJ2-5; no clear D. With 0 bases removed from V and 2 bases from J, the gap between germline ends came to 11 bases. This CDR3 has 15 amino acids. Germline V gene sequence: CDR1 SGDLS, CDR2 YYNGEE.

The chain recombines TRBV12-2 with TRBJ2-6; the DNA was not compared with TRBD1, the D call given in the table. TRBV12-2 constitutes a pseudogene. This CDR3 is built from 17 residues. The CDR3 spells CASRLKNTGCGANVLTF. The CDR3 coding sequence is TGTGCAAGTCGCTTAAAAAATACAGGGTGCGGGGCCAACGTCCTGACTTTC.

The rearrangement joins TRBV27 to TRBJ2-2, with D possibly being TRBD1 or TRBD2 (7 bases each). This CDR3 is 18 amino acids long. The germline CDR1 and CDR2 sequences are MNHEY and SMNVEV (reference sequence). V lost 3 bases to trimming and J lost 6 bases, with 23 bases between them. CDR3 nucleotides: TGTGCCAGCAGTTTTCAACGCTTGGGAGGGCAGGGGGCCGGGGAGCTGTTTTTT. This codes for CASSFQRLGGQGAGELFF.

This chain joins TRBV28 and TRBJ2-2; the match to TRBD2 covers 11 bases. CDR3 length: 19 residues. Trimming at V came to 6 bases and at J to 2 bases, leaving 14 bases not matched to a gene. The germline gives CDR1 MDHEN, CDR2 SYDVKM. CDR3 in amino acids: CASSPSRPGTSGNTGELFF. DNA for the CDR3: TGTGCCAGCAGCCCCTCCCGGCCTGGGACTAGCGGAAACACCGGGGAGCTGTTTTTT.

This clone appeared a few times. The chain has TRBV30 and TRBJ2-7; no reliable D call. Between the trimmed V and J ends, which lost 3 bases and 0 bases, there was a span of 12 bases. Germline CDR1 reads GTSNPN; CDR2 reads SVGIG (reference sequence). The CDR3 sequence is 14 residues long. The CDR3 protein is CAWRGKDRSYEQYF. CDR3 sequence (DNA): TGTGCCTGGAGGGGTAAGGACCGCTCCTACGAGCAGTACTTC.

The chain links TRBV5-4 to TRBJ2-3; D possibly corresponds to TRBD2 (5 bases). Germline V gene lookup returns CDR1 SGHNT and CDR2 YYREEE (reference sequence). The V gene lost 4 bases and the J gene lost 6 bases, with 15 bases spanning the gap. The CDR3 length is 14 residues. The CDR3, as DNA: TGTGCCAGCAGCGCCGGGGTCCCCCCCGATACGCAGTATTTT. This encodes CASSAGVPPDTQYF.

J is TRBJ2-7 and V is TRBV30; a weak D match, TRBD2 (5 bases). V was cut by 1 base and J by 11 bases, with 18 bases left in between. The CDR3 sequence is 13 residues long. Looked up from germline, CDR1 is GTSNPN and CDR2 is SVGIG (reference sequence). CDR3 sequence: CAWSAAGVPGKYF. The DNA for the CDR3 is TGTGCCTGGAGTGCCGCCGGGGTCCCGGGGAAGTACTTC.

This clone was recorded once. V and J are TRBV19 and TRBJ2-1, with unresolved D. The CDR3 sequence is 14 residues long. Trimming took 10 bases from V and 0 from J, leaving 13 bases between them. Germline lookup yields CDR1 LNHDA and CDR2 SQIVND (reference sequence). The CDR3 bases are TGTGCCACTCCCGGCGGTTTCTCCTACAATGAGCAGTTCTTC. Translating it yields CATPGGFSYNEQFF.

In DNA form, the CDR3 reads TGTGCCAGCAGTTACTGGGGGATAGGCGAGGAGACCCAGTACTTC. Amino acids: CASSYWGIGEETQYF. V is TRBV6-5 and J is TRBJ2-5; D is possibly TRBD1 or TRBD2 (5 bases each). CDR3 length equals 15 residues. The germline V and J ends were trimmed by 1 base and 5 bases, with 14 bases remaining between them. Germline lookup yields CDR1 MNHEY and CDR2 SVGAGI.

The chain carries TRBV30 and TRBJ1-5; 7 positions match TRBD1. The CDR3 loop spans 14 amino acids. The germline V gene has CDR1 GTSNPN and CDR2 SVGIG (reference sequence). Unmatched junction bases numbered 4, after V lost 5 bases and J lost 0 bases. The CDR3 DNA is TGTGCCTGGGGGGGACAGTATAGCAATCAGCCCCAGCATTTT. It specifies CAWGGQYSNQPQHF.

This clone was counted between two and nine times. Compared with germline, one end of the junction differs, possibly owing to a read error. The rearrangement joins TRBV7-8 to TRBJ2-5, with D unclear. Germline CDR1 and CDR2: SGHVS and FQNEAQ. This CDR3 is 12 amino acids long. The CDR3: CASSARQGTQYF. As DNA, the CDR3 is TGTGCCAGCAGCGCACGACAAGGGACCCAGTACTTC.

V is TRBV11-2 and J is TRBJ2-1; the D gene is possibly TRBD2 (5 bases). V was shortened by 3 bases and J by 4 bases, with 13 bases between the two germline ends. From germline, CDR1 is SGHAT and CDR2 FQNNGV. This CDR3 is built from 15 residues. In nucleotides, the CDR3 is TGTGCCAGCAGCTTTCTGAAGGACTCTTACAATGAGCAGTTCTTC. It codes for CASSFLKDSYNEQFF. The complete variable domain, with remaining parts taken from reference TRBV11-2 and TRBJ2-1, reads EAGVAQSPRYKIIEKRQSVAFWCNPISGHATLYWYQQILGQGPKLLIQFQNNGVVDDSQLPKDRFSAERLKGVDSTLKIQPAKLEDSAVYLCASSFLKDSYNEQFFGPGTRLTVL.

The chain has TRBV2 and TRBJ1-2, with 10 bases identical to TRBD1. CDR3 length: 14 amino acids. Trimming removed 8 bases from V and 5 bases from J; junction bases left unmatched: 8. CDR1 is SNHLY and CDR2 is FYNNEI in the germline V gene. CDR3 loop: CASATDRGIYGYTF. For the CDR3, the DNA is TGTGCCAGCGCTACGGACAGGGGGATATATGGCTACACCTTC.